The 15 T cell receptor beta chains in this list originate from one sample, sequenced in a study of blood T cell repertoires in COVID-19. Using immunoSEQ multiplex PCR, the repertoire was profiled, and TCRdb retains in-frame clones only, with some absent. The sample yields around 190,000 clones, roughly 80% seen once. Specimen: peripheral blood. These receptors were taken from a woman aged 40-49 years with COVID-19, enrolled during active disease.

In this sample, this clone turned up once. J is TRBJ2-1 and V is TRBV6-2 or TRBV6-3, with D possibly TRBD2 on 5 matching bases. V lost 4 bases and J 8 bases, leaving 9 bases between the germline ends. Germline V gives CDR1 MNHEY, CDR2 SVGEGT. CDR3 size: 12 residues. CDR3 in amino acids: CASSFGLYEQFF. The CDR3 bases are TGTGCCAGCAGTTTTGGACTCTATGAGCAGTTCTTC.

The chain is built from TRBV7-9 and TRBJ1-1; tentatively, D is TRBD1 (6 bases). Per the germline V gene, CDR1 is SEHNR and CDR2 is FQNEAQ (reference sequence). Trimming left V 5 bases short and J 4 bases short, with 14 bases between. This CDR3 is 14 amino acids long. The CDR3 DNA is TGTGCCAGCAGCCCAAGGGGGGGTAGCACTGAAGCTTTCTTT. It codes for CASSPRGGSTEAFF.

This chain links TRBV6-5 with TRBJ1-4; 7 nucleotides match TRBD1. Germline trimming cut 6 bases from V and 5 bases from J; bases unmatched to any gene: 9. The germline V gene encodes CDR1 MNHEY and CDR2 SVGAGI. CDR3 length equals 15 residues. In DNA, the CDR3 is TGTGCCAGCAGGGGGGACAGTGAGCCAAATGAAAAACTGTTTTTT. Residues: CASRGDSEPNEKLFF.

This clone was observed a handful of times. CDR3 sequence (DNA): TGTGCTAGTGGACCTACAGGGGGCGCTTTTAGGGGCACTGAAGCTTTCTTT. Its protein product is CASGPTGGAFRGTEAFF. The V gene is TRBV12-5, the J gene TRBJ1-1; 9 nucleotides align to TRBD1. This CDR3 region has 17 residues. Trimming took 6 bases from V and 4 from J; bases not matched to a gene: 15. CDR1 and CDR2 (germline): LGHNT, FRNRAP.

The chain combines TRBV4-2 with TRBJ2-7; tentatively, D is TRBD1 (6 bases). V lost 0 bases and J 7 bases, leaving 16 bases between the germline ends. The CDR3 has 15 residues. Per the germline V gene, CDR1 is LGHNA and CDR2 is YNFKEQ. The DNA for the CDR3 is TGTGCCAGCAGCCAAGAGTCGGCGTTCAGGGGAGAGCAGTACTTC. This sequence encodes CASSQESAFRGEQYF.

The chain uses TRBV6-5 and TRBJ1-6; 10 bases map to TRBD1. This CDR3 is 15 amino acids long. Germline CDR1 MNHEY, CDR2 SVGAGI. Germline trimming cut 4 bases from V and 9 bases from J; bases unmatched to any gene: 6. The CDR3 region is CASSLPGQGSSPLHF. The CDR3 nucleotides read TGTGCCAGCAGTTTACCGGGACAGGGGAGTTCACCCCTCCACTTT.

The chain recombines TRBV6-5 with TRBJ2-5; 7 bases are a match to TRBD2. The CDR3 consists of 13 residues. The trim removed 6 bases at V and 2 bases at J, leaving 3 bases unmatched. From germline, CDR1 is MNHEY and CDR2 SVGAGI. The CDR3 spells CASSVGGQETQYF. CDR3 coding DNA: TGTGCCAGCAGCGTGGGGGGGCAAGAGACCCAGTACTTC.

The chain couples TRBV3-1 (or the pseudogene TRBV3-2) to TRBJ1-5, with 9 bases fitting TRBD1. Losses at the gene ends were 0 bases for V and 4 bases for J; bases not matched to a gene: 7. The CDR3 consists of 17 residues. CDR1 and CDR2 from the germline V gene are LGHDT and YNNKEL (reference sequence). DNA of the CDR3: TGTGCCAGCAGCCAAGATTTGGGACAGGGAACTAATCAGCCCCAGCATTTT. Protein sequence: CASSQDLGQGTNQPQHF.

J is TRBJ2-3 and V is TRBV6-5; D may be TRBD2 (6 bases). V dropped 6 bases and J dropped 0 bases, with 13 bases sitting between them. CDR1 and CDR2 from the germline V gene are MNHEY and SVGAGI. This CDR3 has 15 amino acids. CDR3 bases: TGTGCCAGCAGCCCGCCTGGGGGGAGCACAGATACGCAGTATTTT. It specifies CASSPPGGSTDTQYF.

Only one count was recorded for this clone. The chain combines TRBV5-1 with TRBJ2-1; 8 bases map to TRBD2. CDR1 is SGHRS and CDR2 is YFSETQ in the germline V gene. There are 17 residues in the CDR3. V shed 0 bases and J 4 bases; nucleotides not matched to a gene: 9. The CDR3 region is CASSLVGVSGIYNEQFF. The CDR3, as DNA: TGCGCCAGCAGCTTGGTGGGGGTTAGCGGGATATACAATGAGCAGTTCTTC.

This chain joins TRBV9 and TRBJ1-6, with no clear D. The CDR3 consists of 14 residues. Looked up from germline, CDR1 is SGDLS and CDR2 is YYNGEE. V was pared by 0 bases and J by 7 bases, with 8 bases between. The CDR3 DNA reads TGTGCCAGCAGCGTAGAAACAGAGAATTCACCCCTCCACTTT. It codes for CASSVETENSPLHF.

The rearrangement links TRBV11-2 to TRBJ2-1; 10 bases agree with TRBD2. The CDR3 consists of 15 residues. CDR1 SGHAT and CDR2 FQNNGV come from the germline V gene. V shed 3 bases, J shed 6 bases, and the junction held 5 bases outside the gene matches. This chain's CDR3 is CASSFSSGRGNEQFF. CDR3 bases: TGTGCCAGCAGCTTCTCTAGCGGGAGAGGCAATGAGCAGTTCTTC.

The chain has TRBV5-5 and TRBJ1-1; weak D call: TRBD1 (5 bases). The V end was cut by 6 bases, the J end by 0 bases, with 21 bases between. Germline CDR1 is SGHKS and CDR2 is YYEKEE (reference sequence). The CDR3 length is 17 residues. The CDR3 bases are TGTGCCAGCACCCCACTGACCGGACACCGTTTGAACACTGAAGCTTTCTTT. Its protein product is CASTPLTGHRLNTEAFF.

V and J are TRBV7-9 and TRBJ1-1, with 7 positions matching TRBD1. Germline V gene sequence: CDR1 SEHNR, CDR2 FQNEAQ (reference sequence). This CDR3 has 14 amino acids. J lost 1 base, V lost 3 bases, and 2 bases had no gene match. CDR3 nucleotides: TGTGCCAGCAGCTTCCAGGGGGGGAACACTGAAGCTTTCTTT. This gives the protein CASSFQGGNTEAFF. Together with reference TRBV7-9 and TRBJ1-1, the CDR3 gives the full variable domain: DTGVSQNPRHKITKRGQNVTFRCDPISEHNRLYWYRQTLGQGPEFLTYFQNEAQLEKSRLLSDRFSAERPKGSFSTLEIQRTEQGDSAMYLCASSFQGGNTEAFFGQGTRLTVV.

The chain couples TRBV11-2 to TRBJ2-7; TRBD2 matches 8 bases. Germline-derived CDR1 and CDR2 are SGHAT and FQNNGV. The CDR3 sequence is 16 residues long. The ends lost 5 bases at V and 7 bases at J; junction bases unmatched: 16. The CDR3 loop is CASSHTALAGMQEQYF. CDR3 bases: TGTGCCAGCAGCCACACCGCTCTAGCGGGCATGCAAGAGCAGTACTTC.